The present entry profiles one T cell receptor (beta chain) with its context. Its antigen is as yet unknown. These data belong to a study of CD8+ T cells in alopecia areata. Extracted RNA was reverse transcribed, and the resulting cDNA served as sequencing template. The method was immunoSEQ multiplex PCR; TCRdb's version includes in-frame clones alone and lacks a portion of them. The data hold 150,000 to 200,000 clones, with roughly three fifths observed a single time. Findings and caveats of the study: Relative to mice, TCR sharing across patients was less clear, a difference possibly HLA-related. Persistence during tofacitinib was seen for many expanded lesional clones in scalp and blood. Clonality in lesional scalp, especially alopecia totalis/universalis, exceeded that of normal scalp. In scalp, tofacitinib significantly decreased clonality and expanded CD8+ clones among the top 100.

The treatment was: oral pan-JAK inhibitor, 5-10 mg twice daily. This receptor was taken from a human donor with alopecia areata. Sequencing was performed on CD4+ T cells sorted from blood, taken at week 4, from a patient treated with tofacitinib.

Here the CDR3 DNA reads TGCGCCAGCAGCTTGGGTGGGACAGGCCCGAGCTCCTACGAGCAGTACTTC. The encoded protein is CASSLGGTGPSSYEQYF. This chain uses TRBV5-1 with TRBJ2-7, with 8 bases that match TRBD1. V lost 0 bases and J lost 0; bases outside the gene matches: 8. In germline, CDR1 is SGHRS, CDR2 YFSETQ. This CDR3 is 17 amino acids long. The complete variable domain, with remaining parts taken from reference TRBV5-1 and TRBJ2-7, reads KAGVTQTPRYLIKTRGQQVTLSCSPISGHRSVSWYQQTPGQGLQFLFEYFSETQRNKGNFPGRFSGRQFSNSRSEMNVSTLELGDSALYLCASSLGGTGPSSYEQYFGPGTRLTVT.